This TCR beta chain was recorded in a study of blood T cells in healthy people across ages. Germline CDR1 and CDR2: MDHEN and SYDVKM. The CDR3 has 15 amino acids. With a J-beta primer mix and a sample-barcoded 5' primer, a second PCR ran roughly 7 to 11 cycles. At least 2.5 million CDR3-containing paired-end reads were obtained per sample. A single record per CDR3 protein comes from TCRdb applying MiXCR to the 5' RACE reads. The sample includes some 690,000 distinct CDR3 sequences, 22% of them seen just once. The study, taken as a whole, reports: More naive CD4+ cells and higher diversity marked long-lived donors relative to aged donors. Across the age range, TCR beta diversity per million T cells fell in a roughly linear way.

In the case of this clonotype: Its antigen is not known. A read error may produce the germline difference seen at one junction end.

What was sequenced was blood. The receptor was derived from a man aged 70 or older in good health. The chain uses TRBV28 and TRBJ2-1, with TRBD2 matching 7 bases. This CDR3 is CASRGVQSSHNEQFF. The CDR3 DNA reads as TGTGCCAGCCGGGGGGTCCAGAGCTCCCACAATGAGCAGTTCTTC.